This is a list of T cell receptor beta chains from one sample in a study of cytomegalovirus exposure and HLA in healthy donors. TCRdb's table, derived via immunoSEQ multiplex PCR, lists solely in-frame clones and lacks some. In the table there are more than 65,000 clones, around 74% of which are singletons. The specimen sequenced was PBMCs. Receptors were obtained from a woman aged 45-60 years in good health and CMV-seropositive. The CDR3 runs from the conserved cysteine through the conserved F or W. The order of the fields is V gene, clone size, J gene, D gene, CDR3 DNA, CDR3 protein. The D gene is left open where the match is weak. Expanded clones get a size class; other rows say once, few or many, or leave the size out.

V gene: TRBV11-2; clone size: .; J gene: TRBJ2-3; D gene: .; CDR3 DNA: TGTGCCAGCAGCTTAGACGGTCTCACAGATACGCAGTATTTT; CDR3 protein: CASSLDGLTDTQYF
V gene: TRBV14; clone size: .; J gene: TRBJ2-1; D gene: .; CDR3 DNA: TGTGCCAGCAGCCCCGGACTGTGGAAAGAGCAGTTCTTC; CDR3 protein: CASSPGLWKEQFF
V gene: TRBV4-1; clone size: .; J gene: TRBJ1-3; D gene: .; CDR3 DNA: TGCGCCAGCAGCCAAGAACGGGGTGAAGTCTCTGGAAACACCATATATTTT; CDR3 protein: CASSQERGEVSGNTIYF
V gene: TRBV27; clone size: .; J gene: TRBJ2-7; D gene: .; CDR3 DNA: TGTGCCAGCAGTTTTCGCGAGAGCTCCTACGAGCAGTACTTC; CDR3 protein: CASSFRESSYEQYF
V gene: TRBV29-1; clone size: .; J gene: TRBJ2-5; D gene: TRBD1; CDR3 DNA: TGCAGCGTGAGGACAGGAGTAGAGACCCAGTACTTC; CDR3 protein: CSVRTGVETQYF
V gene: TRBV29-1; clone size: .; J gene: TRBJ2-3; D gene: .; CDR3 DNA: TGCAGCGTAAAGCCCGGGACTGCAGATACGCAGTATTTT; CDR3 protein: CSVKPGTADTQYF
V gene: TRBV27; clone size: .; J gene: TRBJ1-1; D gene: TRBD1; CDR3 DNA: TGTGCCAGCAGTTCAGGGGGCACTGAAGCTTTCTTT; CDR3 protein: CASSSGGTEAFF
V gene: TRBV5-1; clone size: .; J gene: TRBJ1-2; D gene: .; CDR3 DNA: TGCGCCAGCAGCCTGACAATGAACTATGGCTACACCTTC; CDR3 protein: CASSLTMNYGYTF
V gene: TRBV9; clone size: .; J gene: TRBJ2-7; D gene: TRBD1; CDR3 DNA: TGTGCCAGCAGCGTAGGGACAGGGGGGTCCTACGAGCAGTACTTC; CDR3 protein: CASSVGTGGSYEQYF
V gene: TRBV6-1; clone size: .; J gene: TRBJ2-1; D gene: .; CDR3 DNA: TGTGCCAGCAGTGCCTACGATGAGCAGTTCTTC; CDR3 protein: CASSAYDEQFF
V gene: TRBV10-3; clone size: once; J gene: TRBJ2-1; D gene: TRBD2; CDR3 DNA: TGTGCCACCAGACTAGCGGGAGGTGAGCAGTTCTTC; CDR3 protein: CATRLAGGEQFF
V gene: TRBV5-4; clone size: .; J gene: TRBJ2-2; D gene: .; CDR3 DNA: TGTGCCAGCAGCTCCTTCCGGTCTGCGAACACCGGGGAGCTGTTTTTT; CDR3 protein: CASSSFRSANTGELFF
V gene: TRBV6-5; clone size: .; J gene: TRBJ2-7; D gene: .; CDR3 DNA: TGTGCCAGCAGTTACGGTACAGGAACCTACGAGCAGTACTTC; CDR3 protein: CASSYGTGTYEQYF
V gene: TRBV4-1; clone size: .; J gene: TRBJ1-2; D gene: TRBD1; CDR3 DNA: TGCGCCAGCAGCCAATCCGGGACAGGTCTCCTCTATGGCTACACCTTC; CDR3 protein: CASSQSGTGLLYGYTF